One sample yielded the 2 T cell receptor beta chains listed below, sequenced in a study of spatial heterogeneity in lung cancer (dated by TCRdb to the late 2010s). Libraries came from 5' RACE. Sequenced using a NextSeq 500. The public reads were quality trimmed at Q25 with fastp and then assembled into clones with MiXCR by TCRdb, keeping productive beta chains. For every CDR3 protein sequence, its rows merge into one entry that carries the most common genes and DNA. In this sample the table shows about 38,000 distinct CDR3 sequences, 6.5% to 8.5% of which occur a single time. The ten largest make up approximately 30% of the sample. The time point label of this sample denotes: sample taken at primary tumor resection. Whole RNA extracted from tumor and nontumor lung tissue, or from cryopreserved PBMC samples, was used for TCR sequencing without cell sorting. Here the sequenced sample was PBMCs, taken at surgery. Source of these receptors: a male donor with early-stage non-small cell lung cancer.

The table lists this clonotype with many counts. CDR3 loop: CASSRLTKETQYF. In nucleotides, the CDR3 is TGTGCCAGCAGTCGTCTAACCAAAGAGACCCAGTACTTC. The chain combines TRBV27 with TRBJ2-5; D ambiguous. Trimming removed 5 bases from V and 3 bases from J, with 10 bases in between. The CDR3 runs to 13 residues. Germline CDR1 and CDR2: MNHEY and SMNVEV (reference sequence).

V usage is TRBV12-3 or TRBV12-4 and J usage is TRBJ1-2; the D is unclear. V gave up 3 bases and J gave up 6 bases, with 14 bases separating them. There are 14 residues in the CDR3. DNA of the CDR3: TGTGCCAGCAGTTTGGGTCTCGGCGCGAATGGCTACACCTTC. It is translated as CASSLGLGANGYTF.